This TCR beta chain stems from a study of T cell responses to AZD1222 COVID-19 vaccine. Comment on this clone: Its matching antigen is unknown.

Overall study findings and caveats: Donors were chiefly white British, with a greater number of females, and clonal diversity was perhaps underestimated. Repertoire sampling happened only post peak T cell response.

This CDR3 contains 13 residues. From germline, CDR1 is SEHNR and CDR2 FQNEAQ (reference sequence). With 5 bases removed from V and 2 bases from J, the gap between germline ends came to 9 bases. Repertoires were generated with immunoSEQ multiplex PCR, while TCRdb's copy carries only in-frame clones and drops some. This table holds about 160,000 clones, around 87% found once. The sequences come from peripheral blood, collected on day 0 of AZD1222 vaccination. The origin of this receptor is an adult in good health. The J gene is TRBJ1-2, the V gene TRBV7-9, with D possibly being TRBD1 (5 bases). The CDR3 here is CASSETENYGYTF. Here the CDR3 DNA reads TGTGCCAGCAGCGAGACAGAGAACTATGGCTACACCTTC.